This T cell receptor (beta chain) emerged from a study of shared clonotypes between healthy human individuals. Per the authors' pipeline: ImmunoSEQ output lacked quality scores and full-length reads, limiting matched filtering. Libraries were prepared by immunoSEQ multiplex PCR; TCRdb keeps only in-frame clonotypes and omits some of them. V, J and clone size reflect that table, while D and trimming were determined from the DNA. The sample records about 490,000 clones, around 78% being singletons. This clone has more than one count but fewer than ten. The V gene lost 0 bases and the J gene lost 6 bases, with 16 bases spanning the gap. The CDR3 is made up of 16 amino acids. CDR1 SGDLS and CDR2 YYNGEE come from the germline V gene.

This TCR derives from a woman in her 40s in good health. Some clones in this sample may be carry-over from other donors' samples. The rearrangement links TRBV9 to TRBJ2-1, with a weak D call TRBD1 (6 bases). The sequencing input was PBMCs. The DNA of the CDR3 is TGTGCCAGCAGCGTAGATGGGGGCCGTAAAGGCAATGAGCAGTTCTTC. Translation gives CASSVDGGRKGNEQFF.